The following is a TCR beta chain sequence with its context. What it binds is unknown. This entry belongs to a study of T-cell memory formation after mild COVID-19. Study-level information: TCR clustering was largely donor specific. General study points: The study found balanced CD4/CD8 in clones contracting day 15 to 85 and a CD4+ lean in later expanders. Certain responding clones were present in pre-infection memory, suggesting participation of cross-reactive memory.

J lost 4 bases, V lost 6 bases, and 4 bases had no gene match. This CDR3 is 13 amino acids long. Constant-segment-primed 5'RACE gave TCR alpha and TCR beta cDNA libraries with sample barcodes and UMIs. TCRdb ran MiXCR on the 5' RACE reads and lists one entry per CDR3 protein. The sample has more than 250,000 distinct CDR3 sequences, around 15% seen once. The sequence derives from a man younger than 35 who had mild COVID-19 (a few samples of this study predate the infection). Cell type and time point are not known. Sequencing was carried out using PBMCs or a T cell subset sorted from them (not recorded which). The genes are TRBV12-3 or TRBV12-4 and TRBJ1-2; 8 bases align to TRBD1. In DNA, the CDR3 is TGTGCCAGCAGACCGGGACAGGCCTATGGCTACACCTTC. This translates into CASRPGQAYGYTF.